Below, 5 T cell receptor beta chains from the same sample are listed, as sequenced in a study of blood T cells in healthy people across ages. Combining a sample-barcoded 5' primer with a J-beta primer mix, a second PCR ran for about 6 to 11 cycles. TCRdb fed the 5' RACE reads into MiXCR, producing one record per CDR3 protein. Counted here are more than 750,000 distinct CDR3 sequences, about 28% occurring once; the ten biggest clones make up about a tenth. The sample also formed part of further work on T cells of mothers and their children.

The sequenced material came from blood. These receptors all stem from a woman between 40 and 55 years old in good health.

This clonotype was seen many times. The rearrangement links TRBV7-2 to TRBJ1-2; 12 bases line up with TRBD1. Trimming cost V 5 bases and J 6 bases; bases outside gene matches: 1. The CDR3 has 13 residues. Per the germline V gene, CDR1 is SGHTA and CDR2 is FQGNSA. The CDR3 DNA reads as TGTGCCAGCAGCGGGACAGGGGGCGATGGCTACACCTTC. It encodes CASSGTGGDGYTF.

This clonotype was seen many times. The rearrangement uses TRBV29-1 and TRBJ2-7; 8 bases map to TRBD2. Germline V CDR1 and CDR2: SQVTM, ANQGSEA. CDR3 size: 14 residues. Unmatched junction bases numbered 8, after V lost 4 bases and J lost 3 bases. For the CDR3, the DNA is TGCAGCGTTGCTCCGGGGGGGACGGTCTACGAGCAGTACTTC. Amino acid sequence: CSVAPGGTVYEQYF.

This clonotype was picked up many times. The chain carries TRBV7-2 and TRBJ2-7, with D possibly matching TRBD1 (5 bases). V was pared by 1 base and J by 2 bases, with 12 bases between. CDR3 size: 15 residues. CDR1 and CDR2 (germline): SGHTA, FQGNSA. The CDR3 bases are TGTGCCAGCAGCTTAGGTATAGGGGATCCCTACGAGCAGTACTTC. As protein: CASSLGIGDPYEQYF.

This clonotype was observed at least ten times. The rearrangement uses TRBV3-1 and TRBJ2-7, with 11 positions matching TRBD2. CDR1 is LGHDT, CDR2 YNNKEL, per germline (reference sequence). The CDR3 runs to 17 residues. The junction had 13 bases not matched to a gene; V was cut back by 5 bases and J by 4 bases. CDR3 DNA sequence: TGTGCCAGCAGCTACCGTAGCGGGGGGGCCGTCTTTTACGAGCAGTACTTC. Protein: CASSYRSGGAVFYEQYF.

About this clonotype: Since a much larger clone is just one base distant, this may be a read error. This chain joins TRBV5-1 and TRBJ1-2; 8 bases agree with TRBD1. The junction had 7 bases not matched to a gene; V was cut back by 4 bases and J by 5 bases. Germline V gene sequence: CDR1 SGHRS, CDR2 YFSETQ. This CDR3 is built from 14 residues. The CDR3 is CASSVQGQEYGYTF. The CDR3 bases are TGCGCCAGCAGCGTACAGGGACAGGAGTATGGCTACACCTTC.